The source of this TCR beta chain is a study of T cell clonality in common variable immunodeficiency. This clone was observed a few times. The antigen remains unidentified. CVID and control samples used equivalent genomic DNA input. Clones were read by immunoSEQ multiplex PCR, and TCRdb kept only the in-frame ones, dropping some. The specimen has about 19,000 clones, none found just once. Overall study results and limits: Common variable immunodeficiency TCR beta sequences reportedly had fewer deletions and N-nucleotide insertions.

The source is a human donor with common variable immunodeficiency. Material for sequencing was peripheral blood mononuclear cells.

The CDR3 spells CASSSGQVTYEQYF. CDR3 bases read: TGCGCCAGCAGCTCGGGACAGGTGACCTACGAG. The gene calls are TRBV5-1 and TRBJ2-7, with 8 bases that match TRBD1. The CDR3 end falls 3 residues outside the read, so it is completed with the germline J gene. The CDR3 sequence is 14 residues long. The V and J ends lost 3 bases and 2 bases, in that order; junction bases with no gene match: 4. Germline CDR1 is SGHRS and CDR2 is YFSETQ.